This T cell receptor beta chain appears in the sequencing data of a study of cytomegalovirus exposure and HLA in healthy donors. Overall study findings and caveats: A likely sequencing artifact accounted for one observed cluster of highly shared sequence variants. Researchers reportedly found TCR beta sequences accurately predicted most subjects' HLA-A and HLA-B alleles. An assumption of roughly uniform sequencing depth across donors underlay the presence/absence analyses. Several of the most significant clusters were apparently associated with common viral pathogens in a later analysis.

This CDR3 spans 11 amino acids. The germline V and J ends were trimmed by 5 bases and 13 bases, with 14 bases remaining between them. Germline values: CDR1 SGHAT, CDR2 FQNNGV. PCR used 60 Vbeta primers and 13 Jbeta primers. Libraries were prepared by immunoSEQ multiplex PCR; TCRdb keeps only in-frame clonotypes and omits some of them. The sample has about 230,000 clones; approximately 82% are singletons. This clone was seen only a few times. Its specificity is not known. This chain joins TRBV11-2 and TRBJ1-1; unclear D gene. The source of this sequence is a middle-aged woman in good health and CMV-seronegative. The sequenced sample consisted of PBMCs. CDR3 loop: CASSQHQEGFF. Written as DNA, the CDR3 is TGTGCCAGCAGCCAACACCAGGAGGGTTTCTTT.